One and the same sample provided the 5 T cell receptor beta chains below, sequenced in a study of T cells in localized non-small cell lung cancer. Clones were sequenced by immunoSEQ multiplex PCR, and TCRdb holds only the in-frame ones, with some missing. Among some 64,000 clones listed, roughly 90% were seen once. Material: peripheral blood, obtained before any cancer treatment. The receptors shown here come from a woman aged 40-75 years with stage I lung adenocarcinoma.

The chain carries TRBV5-1 and TRBJ2-5, with 10 bases identical to TRBD2. The CDR3 covers 18 residues. With 0 bases clipped from V and 2 bases from J, the junction kept 10 bases outside the gene matches. Germline lookup yields CDR1 SGHRS and CDR2 YFSETQ. CDR3: CASSLAPAGGLGQETQYF. The CDR3 nucleotides are TGCGCCAGCAGCTTGGCCCCAGCGGGGGGGCTCGGACAAGAGACCCAGTACTTC.

The chain couples TRBV9 to TRBJ2-2; D may match TRBD1 or TRBD2 (5 bases each). The CDR3 totals 13 residues. V lost 0 bases and J 7 bases, leaving 7 bases between the germline ends. The germline CDR1 and CDR2 sequences are SGDLS and YYNGEE. CDR3 loop: CASSVVGVGELFF. DNA for the CDR3: TGTGCCAGCAGCGTAGTGGGGGTCGGGGAGCTGTTTTTT.

This rearrangement joins TRBV18 to TRBJ1-1, with TRBD1 matching over 8 bases. From germline, CDR1 is KGHSH and CDR2 LQKENI. The CDR3 consists of 15 residues. V dropped 3 bases and J dropped 7; count of bases not matched to a gene: 10. The CDR3 nucleotides are TGTGCCAGCTCACCCGGGATATCCGGGACAGGTGAAGCTTTCTTT. Its translation: CASSPGISGTGEAFF.

This chain uses TRBV18 with TRBJ2-5; D may be TRBD1 or TRBD2 (5 bases each). V was pared by 4 bases and J by 5 bases, with 20 bases between. This CDR3 has 16 amino acids. Per the germline V gene, CDR1 is KGHSH and CDR2 is LQKENI. CDR3 sequence: CASSRNGAFNTETQYF. In nucleotides, the CDR3 is TGTGCCAGCTCACGAAACGGGGCGTTTAACACGGAGACCCAGTACTTC.

V is TRBV12-2 and J is TRBJ2-1; whether TRBD2, the table's D call, matches the DNA was not checked. TRBV12-2 is tagged as a pseudogene. CDR3 length equals 17 residues. CDR3 in DNA: TGTGCAAGTCGCTTCTATCCCGGGACTAGCTCCTACAATGAGCAGTTCTTC. Its translation: CASRFYPGTSSYNEQFF.